These 15 T cell receptor beta chains originate from one sample sequenced in a study of T-cell reconstitution after alpha-beta-depleted transplantation in children. A library of TCRbeta sequences, prepared with unique molecular identifiers, was generated. TCRdb processed the PCR reads anew with MiXCR; each CDR3 protein has one entry. Of 350,000 to 500,000 distinct CDR3 sequences listed, around 46% are singletons. Sequenced here: PBMCs, sampled before TCRalphabeta/CD19-depleted stem cell transplant. The receptors here all came from a girl aged 2-15 years with aplastic anemia, due to receive a stem cell transplant.

This clonotype has only a few counts. This chain uses TRBV4-1 with TRBJ1-1; a possible D gene is TRBD1 (5 bases). CDR3 length equals 17 residues. The germline gives CDR1 MGHRA, CDR2 YSYEKL. Trimming stripped 0 bases from V and 5 bases from J, with 19 bases between. The CDR3 is CASSQEGRGATKTEAFF. The CDR3 coding sequence is TGCGCCAGCAGCCAAGAAGGGAGAGGGGCTACGAAGACTGAAGCTTTCTTT.

This clonotype appeared a few times. The rearrangement joins TRBV24-1 to TRBJ2-1, with 9 bases aligning to TRBD1. This CDR3 region has 15 residues. V dropped 5 bases and J dropped 7; count of bases not matched to a gene: 8. CDR1 KGHDR and CDR2 SFDVKD come from the germline V gene. CDR3 residues: CATSATGTGSNEQFF. As DNA, the CDR3 is TGTGCCACCAGTGCTACCGGGACAGGGTCGAATGAGCAGTTCTTC.

The V call is TRBV20-1, the J call TRBJ2-7, with 7 bases matching TRBD1. The length of the CDR3 is 15 residues. Germline lookup yields CDR1 DFQATT and CDR2 SNEGSKA (reference sequence). Germline trimming cut 2 bases from V and 0 bases from J; bases unmatched to any gene: 7. CDR3 coding DNA: TGCAGTGCTAGATATTCCGACAGGGACTCCTACGAGCAGTACTTC. As protein: CSARYSDRDSYEQYF.

This chain joins TRBV7-9 and TRBJ2-2, with a weak D call TRBD2 (5 bases). This CDR3 is built from 16 residues. The V and J ends lost 2 bases and 0 bases respectively, with 10 bases between them. Germline values: CDR1 SEHNR, CDR2 FQNEAQ (reference sequence). CDR3 nucleotide sequence: TGTGCCAGCAGCTTAAGGCGGGCCACGAACACCGGGGAGCTGTTTTTT. Encoded protein: CASSLRRATNTGELFF.

The chain links TRBV15 to TRBJ1-1; a weak D match, TRBD1 (6 bases). Germline V gene lookup returns CDR1 LNHNV and CDR2 YYDKDF (reference sequence). The CDR3 extends over 13 amino acids. V was clipped by 8 bases and J by 1 base, with 11 bases between them. CDR3 coding DNA: TGTGCCACCGGACAGATCGGGAACACTGAAGCTTTCTTT. The encoded protein is CATGQIGNTEAFF.

This clonotype was recorded at least ten times. The chain joins TRBV9 to TRBJ2-2; D perhaps matches TRBD2 (6 bases). The germline CDR1 and CDR2 sequences are SGDLS and YYNGEE. The V and J ends lost 4 bases and 6 bases respectively, with 13 bases between them. The CDR3 is 14 amino acids. The CDR3 region has the DNA TGTGCCAGCAGCATCACGACTAGTCCCGGGGAGCTGTTTTTT. Translation gives CASSITTSPGELFF.

This clonotype was counted at least ten times. The chain is built from TRBV29-1 and TRBJ2-1; D ambiguous. The CDR3 extends over 9 amino acids. In germline, CDR1 is SQVTM, CDR2 ANQGSEA. V was shortened by 3 bases and J by 8 bases, with 2 bases between the two germline ends. CDR3 sequence: CSVDYEQFF. The CDR3 DNA reads as TGCAGCGTTGATTATGAGCAGTTCTTC.

The CDR3 loop reads CSAFGGGGPDTQYF. CDR3 nucleotide sequence: TGCAGTGCTTTTGGGGGTGGCGGGCCAGATACGCAGTATTTT. The V call is TRBV20-1, the J call TRBJ2-3; D assignment may be TRBD1 or TRBD2 (5 bases each). Germline lookup yields CDR1 DFQATT and CDR2 SNEGSKA (reference sequence). V lost 5 bases to trimming and J lost 4 bases, with 16 bases between them. The CDR3 is 14 amino acids.

The V and J genes are TRBV3-1 and TRBJ2-7; the D is unclear. The CDR3 consists of 14 residues. Between the trimmed V and J ends, which lost 0 bases and 3 bases, there was a span of 9 bases. Germline CDR1 and CDR2: LGHDT and YNNKEL (reference sequence). The CDR3: CASSQDPALYEQYF. The CDR3 DNA sequence: TGTGCCAGCAGCCAAGACCCGGCCCTCTACGAGCAGTACTTC.

The J gene is TRBJ2-7, the V gene TRBV4-1; 7 nucleotides match TRBD1. J was trimmed by 5 bases and V by 3 bases; bases with no gene match: 13. CDR1 is MGHRA and CDR2 is YSYEKL in the germline V gene. The CDR3 consists of 16 residues. CDR3 coding DNA: TGCGCCAGCAGCCATGTCCCGACAGGGCCTGAGGACGAGCAGTACTTC. Its protein product is CASSHVPTGPEDEQYF.

V gene TRBV29-1 combines with J gene TRBJ2-2, with D hard to call. The CDR3 totals 11 residues. CDR1 is SQVTM, CDR2 ANQGSEA, per germline. V was clipped by 4 bases and J by 6 bases, with 6 bases between them. Written as DNA, the CDR3 is TGCAGCGTTGTAATCCCCGGGGAGCTGTTTTTT. Translating gives CSVVIPGELFF.

V is TRBV5-1 and J is TRBJ2-1; no clear D. V was cut by 4 bases and J by 7 bases, with 9 bases left in between. This CDR3 is built from 12 residues. The germline V gene encodes CDR1 SGHRS and CDR2 YFSETQ. The CDR3 DNA sequence: TGCGCCAGCAGCCTCCAGGATAATGAGCAGTTCTTC. As protein: CASSLQDNEQFF. Full variable domain (rest looked up from reference TRBV5-1 and TRBJ2-1): KAGVTQTPRYLIKTRGQQVTLSCSPISGHRSVSWYQQTPGQGLQFLFEYFSETQRNKGNFPGRFSGRQFSNSRSEMNVSTLELGDSALYLCASSLQDNEQFFGPGTRLTVL.

The rearrangement links TRBV20-1 to TRBJ2-3; D gene unclear. Germline V gives CDR1 DFQATT, CDR2 SNEGSKA (reference sequence). CDR3 length: 10 amino acids. Trimming left V 3 bases short and J 10 bases short, with 8 bases between. The CDR3 bases are TGCAGTGCTAGGCCAGACCCGCAGTATTTT. It is translated as CSARPDPQYF.

This clonotype has just a few counts. The gene calls are TRBV4-1 and TRBJ2-3; the D gene is possibly TRBD2 (6 bases). This CDR3 has 15 amino acids. CDR1 is MGHRA, CDR2 YSYEKL, per germline. V lost 2 bases to trimming and J lost 2 bases, with 11 bases between them. The CDR3 DNA follows: TGCGCCAGCAGCCAATGGGCGGGATCCACAGATACGCAGTATTTT. Translating it yields CASSQWAGSTDTQYF.

CDR3 residues: CASSWGTGESPLHF. In nucleotides, the CDR3 is TGTGCCAGCAGTTGGGGGACAGGGGAATCACCCCTCCACTTT. V usage is TRBV12-3 or TRBV12-4 and J usage is TRBJ1-6, with 10 positions matching TRBD1. The CDR3 is 14 residues long. V was clipped by 4 bases and J by 10 bases; unmatched bases: 4.